This T cell receptor beta chain was sequenced for a study of identical twins. V lost 3 bases to trimming and J lost 2 bases; unmatched junction nucleotides: 7. The CDR3 sequence is 15 residues long. Germline V gene lookup returns CDR1 SQVTM and CDR2 ANQGSEA. As for this clonotype: Its cognate antigen is unknown.

Template switching introduced a universal primer site, and the cDNA bore unique molecular identifiers. MiXCR, run by TCRdb on the 5' RACE reads, gives a single entry per CDR3 protein. The sample has about 550,000 distinct CDR3 sequences, approximately 20% seen once. Study results and limitations: Fewer insertions marked abundant cord blood beta clonotypes; young adult naive trended weakly, memory not at all.

This sample also belongs to another study, concerning yellow fever vaccine responses in identical twins.

The genes are TRBV29-1 and TRBJ2-7; 10 bases match TRBD2. The TCR comes from a young woman in good health. The sample consisted of CD4+ T cells sorted from blood. CDR3 sequence reads: CSVDVAGGPTYEQYF. The CDR3, as DNA: TGCAGCGTTGACGTAGCGGGAGGACCAACCTACGAGCAGTACTTC.